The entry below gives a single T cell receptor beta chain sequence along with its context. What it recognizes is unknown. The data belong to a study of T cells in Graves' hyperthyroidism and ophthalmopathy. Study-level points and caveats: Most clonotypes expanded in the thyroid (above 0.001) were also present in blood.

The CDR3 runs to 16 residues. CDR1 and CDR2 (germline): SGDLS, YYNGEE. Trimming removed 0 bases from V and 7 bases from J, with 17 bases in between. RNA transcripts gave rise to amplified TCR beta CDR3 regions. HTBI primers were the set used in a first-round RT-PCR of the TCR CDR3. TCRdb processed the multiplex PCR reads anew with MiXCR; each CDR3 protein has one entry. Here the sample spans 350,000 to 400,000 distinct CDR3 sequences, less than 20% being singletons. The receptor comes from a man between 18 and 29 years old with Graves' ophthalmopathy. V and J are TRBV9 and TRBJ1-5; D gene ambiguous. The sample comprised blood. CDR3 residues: CASSVGPDREYQPQHF. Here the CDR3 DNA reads TGTGCCAGCAGCGTAGGCCCAGACCGGGAATACCAGCCCCAGCATTTT.